Following are 22 T cell receptor beta chains from one sample sequenced in a study of T-cell reconstitution after alpha-beta-depleted transplantation in children. The TCRbeta library incorporated unique molecular identifiers. TCRdb fed the PCR reads into MiXCR, producing one record per CDR3 protein. This table holds some 500,000 distinct CDR3 sequences, 18% found once. Material: PBMCs from the stem cell graft donor, obtained from the stem cell graft. The source is a human donor who donated a stem cell graft to a child with acute lymphoblastic leukemia.

V and J are TRBV12-3 or TRBV12-4 and TRBJ1-1, with D possibly matching TRBD1 (5 bases). Trimming shortened V by 6 bases and J by 5 bases, and 13 bases separated the two germline ends. This CDR3 is built from 13 residues. In nucleotides, the CDR3 is TGTGCCAGCAGCCCGGGGGGGAGGACTGAAGCTTTCTTT. Protein sequence: CASSPGGRTEAFF.

This chain connects TRBV7-9 to TRBJ2-7; D not certain. The CDR3 is made up of 11 amino acids. Trimming pared 5 bases from V and 6 bases from J, leaving 8 bases between. Germline CDR1 reads SEHNR; CDR2 reads FQNEAQ (reference sequence). CDR3 residues: CASSPLPEQYF. Here the CDR3 DNA reads TGTGCCAGCAGCCCCCTCCCCGAGCAGTACTTC.

The CDR3: CASRRLDPNTGELFF. The CDR3 bases are TGTGCCAGCAGGCGACTAGATCCGAACACCGGGGAGCTGTTTTTT. The rearrangement links TRBV27 to TRBJ2-2; D is perhaps TRBD2 (6 bases). Trimming cost V 6 bases and J 0 bases, with 11 bases left between them. The CDR3 is 15 amino acids. The germline V gene has CDR1 MNHEY and CDR2 SMNVEV (reference sequence).

This clonotype was found a few times. The chain is built from TRBV5-1 and TRBJ2-3; TRBD2 aligns across 11 bases. The V segment lost 1 base and the J segment 2 bases; nucleotides outside the gene matches: 3. This CDR3 comprises 16 residues. Germline V gene sequence: CDR1 SGHRS, CDR2 YFSETQ. For the CDR3, the DNA is TGCGCCAGCAGCTTGAAACTAGCGGGAGTCACAGATACGCAGTATTTT. This translates into CASSLKLAGVTDTQYF.

This clonotype was seen only a few times. The genes are TRBV4-2 and TRBJ2-7; D is ambiguous. CDR1 LGHNA and CDR2 YNFKEQ come from the germline V gene. The CDR3 sequence is 14 residues long. The germline V and J ends were trimmed by 1 base and 4 bases, with 11 bases remaining between them. This chain's CDR3 is CASSQGTVGYEQYF. The CDR3 bases are TGTGCCAGCAGCCAAGGGACCGTTGGGTACGAGCAGTACTTC.

This clonotype occurred a few times. The rearrangement joins TRBV7-6 to TRBJ2-3, with D perhaps TRBD1 or TRBD2 (6 bases each). The CDR3 spans 13 residues. From germline, CDR1 is SGHVS and CDR2 FNYEAQ. The germline V and J ends were trimmed by 5 bases and 4 bases, with 10 bases remaining between them. CDR3 coding DNA: TGTGCCAGCAGCCCCGGGGGCCCAGATACGCAGTATTTT. Amino acids: CASSPGGPDTQYF.

This clonotype came up a few times. The chain links TRBV18 to TRBJ2-3; 11 positions agree with TRBD2. CDR3 length equals 17 residues. In germline, CDR1 is KGHSH, CDR2 LQKENI. J was trimmed by 2 bases and V by 5 bases; bases with no gene match: 9. The CDR3 region is CASSFPGLAALTDTQYF. The CDR3 DNA reads TGTGCCAGCTCATTTCCGGGACTAGCGGCGCTCACAGATACGCAGTATTTT. The whole variable domain, remainder taken from reference TRBV18 and TRBJ2-3, is NAGVMQNPRHLVRRRGQEARLRCSPMKGHSHVYWYRQLPEEGLKFMVYLQKENIIDESGMPKERFSAEFPKEGPSILRIQQVVRGDSAAYFCASSFPGLAALTDTQYFGPGTRLTVL.

This chain joins TRBV6-5 and TRBJ1-1, with 7 bases that match TRBD1. Germline CDR1 is MNHEY and CDR2 is SVGAGI. The CDR3 covers 14 residues. J was trimmed by 1 base and V by 4 bases; bases with no gene match: 3. The CDR3, as DNA: TGTGCCAGCAGTTGGCGGACAGGGAACACTGAAGCTTTCTTT. This sequence encodes CASSWRTGNTEAFF.

The chain combines TRBV20-1 with TRBJ2-4, with TRBD2 matching over 7 bases. The germline V gene has CDR1 DFQATT and CDR2 SNEGSKA (reference sequence). V was clipped by 6 bases and J by 0 bases; unmatched bases: 5. This CDR3 has 14 residues. The CDR3 sequence: CSAQAGTAKNIQYF. CDR3 DNA: TGCAGTGCCCAAGCGGGGACAGCCAAAAACATTCAGTACTTC.

The table lists this clonotype with a few counts. This chain links TRBV5-1 with TRBJ2-7, with TRBD1 matching over 7 bases. The germline gives CDR1 SGHRS, CDR2 YFSETQ. The CDR3 contains 21 residues. The V segment lost 5 bases and the J segment 5 bases; nucleotides outside the gene matches: 31. CDR3 DNA sequence: TGCGCCAGCAGAGGACCCCCTTGGAAGAAGGGGGCTCTGGCGACAGGCCACGAGCAGTACTTC. Translating gives CASRGPPWKKGALATGHEQYF.

The gene calls are TRBV7-9 and TRBJ1-1, with D possibly TRBD1 on 5 matching bases. From germline, CDR1 is SEHNR and CDR2 FQNEAQ (reference sequence). The CDR3 is made up of 14 amino acids. Trimming left V 0 bases short and J 5 bases short, with 10 bases between. The CDR3 protein is CASSLAGAETEAFF. CDR3 DNA: TGTGCCAGCAGCTTAGCAGGGGCTGAAACTGAAGCTTTCTTT.

This clonotype was picked up a small number of times. This rearrangement joins TRBV11-2 to TRBJ2-3; 7 positions match TRBD2. Germline CDR1 SGHAT, CDR2 FQNNGV. This CDR3 has 12 residues. Unmatched junction bases numbered 2, after V lost 3 bases and J lost 8 bases. The CDR3 spells CASSFSGGTQYF. The CDR3 nucleotides read TGTGCCAGCAGCTTCTCGGGGGGTACGCAGTATTTT.

CDR3 residues: CASSVGGGESYEQYF. CDR3 sequence (DNA): TGTGCCAGCAGCGTAGGGGGAGGAGAGTCCTACGAGCAGTACTTC. V is TRBV9 and J is TRBJ2-7; weak D call: TRBD2 (6 bases). CDR1 is SGDLS, CDR2 YYNGEE, per germline. The V gene lost 0 bases and the J gene lost 1 base, with 11 bases spanning the gap. This CDR3 has 15 amino acids.

In this sample, this clonotype turned up many times. The chain joins TRBV12-3 or TRBV12-4 to TRBJ2-7; D might be TRBD1 or TRBD2, each matching 5 bases. There are 12 residues in the CDR3. The V gene lost 5 bases and the J gene lost 4 bases, with 9 bases spanning the gap. The CDR3 nucleotides are TGTGCCAGCAGTCGGGACCTTTACGAGCAGTACTTC. Residues: CASSRDLYEQYF.

This clonotype was observed a few times. This chain connects TRBV4-2 to TRBJ2-5; 7 nucleotides align to TRBD1. The CDR3 length is 13 residues. Germline V CDR1 and CDR2: LGHNA, YNFKEQ. V shed 8 bases, J shed 5 bases, and the junction held 8 bases outside the gene matches. CDR3 nucleotide sequence: TGTGCCAGCGGAAAAGGGGGCTTGGAGACCCAGTACTTC. It is translated as CASGKGGLETQYF.

This clonotype was observed at least ten times. CDR3 nucleotides: TGCAGTGCCGCCCGAGAGAGGGCGAGCACAGATACGCAGTATTTT. It is translated as CSAARERASTDTQYF. The rearrangement joins TRBV20-1 to TRBJ2-3; D may be TRBD2 (5 bases). Germline V CDR1 and CDR2: DFQATT, SNEGSKA (reference sequence). The CDR3 has 15 residues. Trimming left V 6 bases short and J 0 bases short, with 16 bases between.

The chain carries TRBV20-1 and TRBJ2-1, with 12 bases aligning to TRBD2. CDR1 DFQATT and CDR2 SNEGSKA come from the germline V gene (reference sequence). V was clipped by 0 bases and J by 6 bases; unmatched bases: 9. The CDR3 extends over 17 amino acids. This CDR3 reads CSARDWTSGKVGNEQFF. The CDR3 region has the DNA TGCAGTGCTAGAGATTGGACTAGCGGGAAAGTTGGCAATGAGCAGTTCTTC.

This clonotype was picked up a small number of times. This rearrangement joins TRBV10-2 to TRBJ1-1, with D unresolved. Germline values: CDR1 WSHSY, CDR2 SAAADI. CDR3 length: 12 amino acids. The V end lost 6 bases, the J end lost 6 bases, and 11 bases lay between the germline ends. In DNA, the CDR3 is TGCGCCAGCAGGGGAGGGCAATCTGAAGCTTTCTTT. Protein sequence: CASRGGQSEAFF.

This clonotype was counted between two and nine times. This chain uses TRBV28 with TRBJ2-7, with D possibly being TRBD2 (6 bases). CDR3 length equals 14 residues. Trimming shortened V by 10 bases and J by 3 bases, and 19 bases separated the two germline ends. Germline V lookup: CDR1 MDHEN, CDR2 SYDVKM. Here the CDR3 DNA reads TGTGCCACCGCGGGACTCAAAAGGCTCTACGAGCAGTACTTC. This codes for CATAGLKRLYEQYF.

The chain employs TRBV5-5 and TRBJ2-7; TRBD1 matches 8 bases. The CDR3 runs 15 residues. Germline loops: CDR1 SGHKS, CDR2 YYEKEE (reference sequence). V was clipped by 4 bases and J by 3 bases; unmatched bases: 9. The CDR3: CASSGRQGPIYEQYF. The CDR3 DNA reads as TGTGCCAGCAGCGGCAGACAGGGGCCCATCTACGAGCAGTACTTC. Variable domain in full (rest from reference TRBV5-5 and TRBJ2-7): DAGVTQSPTHLIKTRGQQVTLRCSPISGHKSVSWYQQVLGQGPQFIFQYYEKEERGRGNFPDRFSARQFPNYSSELNVNALLLGDSALYLCASSGRQGPIYEQYFGPGTRLTVT.

The V gene is TRBV4-2, the J gene TRBJ2-2; D ambiguous. The CDR3 spans 16 residues. Germline V gene sequence: CDR1 LGHNA, CDR2 YNFKEQ. The V gene lost 0 bases and the J gene lost 2 bases, with 10 bases spanning the gap. DNA of the CDR3: TGTGCCAGCAGCCAAGATGCAGAATCCAACACCGGGGAGCTGTTTTTT. It encodes CASSQDAESNTGELFF.

The V call is TRBV7-3, the J call TRBJ2-2; D uncertain. The ends were cut back, 6 bases at V and 5 bases at J, with 10 bases in the middle. Germline V CDR1 and CDR2: SGHTA, FQGTGA. The CDR3 runs to 13 residues. CDR3 sequence reads: CASSIIKTGELFF. CDR3 DNA sequence: TGTGCCAGCAGTATCATAAAAACCGGGGAGCTGTTTTTT.